This entry describes one T cell receptor beta chain. Its specificity is not known. Only in-frame clones appear in the TCRdb table, and some are missing; sequencing was by immunoSEQ multiplex PCR. The table shows approximately 710,000 clones, with about 92% occurring only once. This sample stems from a study of shared clonotypes between healthy human individuals. Across the study: Used for every donor were three CD4 naive, three CD4 memory, two CD8 naive and one CD8 memory plate. Regarding the study as a whole: Clonotypes shared by all four donors outscored non-shared clonotypes in generation probability.

CD45RO+ cells and CCR7-negative CD45RA+ TemRA cells were combined as CD8 memory. The specimen was memory CD8+ T cells from PBMCs. The subset was: CD45RO+ cells pooled with CCR7-negative TemRA cells. The TCR sequence derives from a man in his late teens or twenties in good health. Some clones in this sample may be carry-over from other donors' samples.

CDR3 residues: CASSPRRGRASSAFF. CDR3 in DNA: TGTGCCAGCAGCCCCCGGAGGGGGCGAGCTTCATCGGCTTTCTTT. The V gene is TRBV13, the J gene TRBJ1-1; 7 bases are a match to TRBD1. V gave up 5 bases and J gave up 11 bases; unmatched junction bases: 17. Germline values: CDR1 PRHDT, CDR2 FYEKMQ (reference sequence). The CDR3 has 15 amino acids.